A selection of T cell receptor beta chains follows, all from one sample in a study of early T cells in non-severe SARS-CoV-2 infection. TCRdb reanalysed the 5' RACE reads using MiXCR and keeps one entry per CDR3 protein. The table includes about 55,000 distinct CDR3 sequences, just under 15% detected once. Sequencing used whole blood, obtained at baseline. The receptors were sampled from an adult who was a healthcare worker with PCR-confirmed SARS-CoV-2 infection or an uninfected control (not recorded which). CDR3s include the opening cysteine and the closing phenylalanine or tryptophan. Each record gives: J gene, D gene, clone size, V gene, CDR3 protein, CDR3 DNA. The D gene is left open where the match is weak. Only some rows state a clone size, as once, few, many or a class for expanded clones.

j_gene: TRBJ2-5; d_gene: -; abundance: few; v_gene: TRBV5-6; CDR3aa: CASSPVGGGETQYF; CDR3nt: TGTGCCAGCAGCCCCGTCGGAGGGGGAGAGACCCAGTACTTC
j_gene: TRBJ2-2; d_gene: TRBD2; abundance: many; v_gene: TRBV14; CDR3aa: CASSQRTSGVITGELFF; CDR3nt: TGTGCCAGCAGCCAACGGACTAGCGGGGTAATCACCGGGGAGCTGTTTTTT
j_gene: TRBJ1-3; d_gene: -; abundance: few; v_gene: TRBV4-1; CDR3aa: CASSHNLGLSGNTIYF; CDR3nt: TGCGCCAGCAGCCATAATTTGGGATTATCTGGAAACACCATATATTTT
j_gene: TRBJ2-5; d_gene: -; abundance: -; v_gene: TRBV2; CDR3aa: CASSEKRASPETQYF; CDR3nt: TGTGCCAGCAGTGAGAAGCGGGCCTCCCCAGAGACCCAGTACTTC
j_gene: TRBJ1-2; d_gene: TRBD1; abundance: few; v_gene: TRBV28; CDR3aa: CASSLTGTDYGYTF; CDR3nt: TGTGCCAGCAGTTTGACAGGGACGGACTATGGCTACACCTTC
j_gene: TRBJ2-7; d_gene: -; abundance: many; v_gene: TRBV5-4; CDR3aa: CASSLNSYEQYF; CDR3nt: TGTGCCAGCAGCCTCAATTCCTACGAGCAGTACTTC
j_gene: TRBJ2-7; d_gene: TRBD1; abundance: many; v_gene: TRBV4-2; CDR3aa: CASSQDPGQTYEQYF; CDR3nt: TGTGCCAGCAGCCAAGATCCGGGACAGACCTACGAGCAGTACTTC
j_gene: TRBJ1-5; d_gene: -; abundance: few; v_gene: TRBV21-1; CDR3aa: CASSLFARDQPQHF; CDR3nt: TGTGCCAGCAGCCTCTTTGCGAGGGACCAGCCCCAGCATTTT
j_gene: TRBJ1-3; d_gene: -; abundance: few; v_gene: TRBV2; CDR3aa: CAGAPGPRNTIYF; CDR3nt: TGTGCCGGAGCCCCAGGGCCTAGAAACACCATATATTTT
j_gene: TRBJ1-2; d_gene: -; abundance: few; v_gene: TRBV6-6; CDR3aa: CASNAEGYGYTF; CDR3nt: TGTGCCAGCAACGCGGAGGGTTATGGCTACACCTTC
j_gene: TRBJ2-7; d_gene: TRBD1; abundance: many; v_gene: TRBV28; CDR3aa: CASSLIGQGASYEQYF; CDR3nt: TGTGCCAGCAGTTTAATCGGACAGGGGGCATCCTACGAGCAGTACTTC
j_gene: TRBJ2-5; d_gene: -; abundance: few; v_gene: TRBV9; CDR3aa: CASSPTGAGGLTQYF; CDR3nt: TGTGCCAGCAGCCCTACGGGGGCCGGGGGGTTGACCCAGTACTTC
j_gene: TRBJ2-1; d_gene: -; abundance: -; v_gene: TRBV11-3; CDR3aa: CASSFPGNEQFF; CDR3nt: TGTGCCAGCAGCTTTCCGGGCAATGAGCAGTTCTTC
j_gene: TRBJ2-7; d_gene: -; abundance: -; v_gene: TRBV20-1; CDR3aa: CSASPIYEQYF; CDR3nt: TGCAGTGCTAGTCCTATCTACGAGCAGTACTTC
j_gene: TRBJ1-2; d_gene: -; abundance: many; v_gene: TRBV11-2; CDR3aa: CASSLDQKENYGYTF; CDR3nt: TGTGCCAGCAGCTTAGATCAAAAAGAAAACTATGGCTACACCTTC
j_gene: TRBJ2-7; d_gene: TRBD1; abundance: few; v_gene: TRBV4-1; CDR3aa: CASSPGQGVGEQYF; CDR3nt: TGCGCCAGCAGCCCCGGCCAGGGGGTCGGGGAGCAGTACTTC
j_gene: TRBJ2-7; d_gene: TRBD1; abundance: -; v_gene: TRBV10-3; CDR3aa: CAISAGTGGSEQYF; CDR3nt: TGTGCCATCAGCGCCGGGACAGGGGGGTCAGAGCAGTACTTC
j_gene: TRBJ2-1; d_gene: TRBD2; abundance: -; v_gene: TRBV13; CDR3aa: CASSSQGTSGVDEQFF; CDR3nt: TGTGCCAGCAGCTCCCAGGGGACTAGCGGGGTCGATGAGCAGTTCTTC
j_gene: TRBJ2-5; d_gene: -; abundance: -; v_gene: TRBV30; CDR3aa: CAWRHYRVWQETQYF; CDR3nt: TGTGCCTGGAGACACTACAGGGTATGGCAAGAGACCCAGTACTTC
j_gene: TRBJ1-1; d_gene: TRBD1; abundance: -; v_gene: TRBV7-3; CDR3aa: CASSPQGDTEAFF; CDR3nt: TGTGCCAGCAGTCCTCAGGGGGACACTGAAGCTTTCTTT
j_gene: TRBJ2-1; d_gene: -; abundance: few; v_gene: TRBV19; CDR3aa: CASSIGTPSYNEQFF; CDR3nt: TGTGCCAGTAGTATTGGGACGCCCTCCTACAATGAGCAGTTCTTC
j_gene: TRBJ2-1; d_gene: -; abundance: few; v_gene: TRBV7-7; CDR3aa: CASSSDPVNEQFF; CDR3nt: TGTGCTAGCAGCTCGGACCCCGTTAATGAGCAGTTCTTC
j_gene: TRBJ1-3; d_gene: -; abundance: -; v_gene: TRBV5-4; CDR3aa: CASSKSQGNTIYF; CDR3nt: TGTGCCAGCAGCAAAAGTCAGGGAAACACCATATATTTT
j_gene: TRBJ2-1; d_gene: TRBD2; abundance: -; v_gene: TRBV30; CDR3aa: CAWSGLAGEQFF; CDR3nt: TGTGCCTGGAGCGGACTAGCGGGAGAGCAGTTCTTC
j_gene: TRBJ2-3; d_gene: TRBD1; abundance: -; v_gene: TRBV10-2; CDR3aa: CASLTGSADTQYF; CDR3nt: TGCGCCAGTCTGACAGGGTCGGCAGATACGCAGTATTTT
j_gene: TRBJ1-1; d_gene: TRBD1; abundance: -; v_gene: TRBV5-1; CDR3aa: CASSLMPGQANTEAFF; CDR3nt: TGCGCCAGCAGCCTAATGCCGGGACAGGCGAACACTGAAGCTTTCTTT
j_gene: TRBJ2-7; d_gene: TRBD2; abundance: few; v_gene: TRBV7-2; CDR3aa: CASSREVGGSAEQYF; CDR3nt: TGTGCCAGCAGCCGGGAGGTCGGCGGGAGCGCCGAGCAGTACTTC
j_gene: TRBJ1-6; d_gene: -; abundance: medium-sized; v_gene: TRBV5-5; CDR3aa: CASSLAQGNSPLHF; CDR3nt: TGTGCCAGCAGCTTGGCCCAGGGGAATTCACCCCTCCACTTT
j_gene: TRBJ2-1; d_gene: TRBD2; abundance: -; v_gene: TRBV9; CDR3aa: CASSVGITSGYNEQFF; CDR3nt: TGTGCCAGCAGCGTAGGTATAACTAGCGGATACAATGAGCAGTTCTTC
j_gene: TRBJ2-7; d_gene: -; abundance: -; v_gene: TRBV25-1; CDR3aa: CASSTGFLQYF; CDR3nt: TGTGCCAGCAGTACAGGGTTCCTGCAGTACTTC
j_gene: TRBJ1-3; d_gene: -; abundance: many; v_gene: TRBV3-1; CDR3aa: CASSQGFSGNTIYF; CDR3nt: TGTGCCAGCAGCCAAGGGTTCTCTGGAAACACCATATATTTT
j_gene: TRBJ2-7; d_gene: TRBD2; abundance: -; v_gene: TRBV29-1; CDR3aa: CSVLAGTSYEQYF; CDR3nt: TGCAGCGTGCTAGCGGGTACCTCCTACGAGCAGTACTTC
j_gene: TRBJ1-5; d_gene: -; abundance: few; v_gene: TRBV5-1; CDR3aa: CASSPIPGGNQPQHF; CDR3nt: TGCGCCAGCAGCCCAATCCCAGGAGGCAATCAGCCCCAGCATTTT
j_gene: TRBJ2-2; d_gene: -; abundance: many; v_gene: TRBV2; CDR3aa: CASSRLKNTGELFF; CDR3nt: TGTGCCAGCAGTAGGCTGAAGAACACCGGGGAGCTGTTTTTT
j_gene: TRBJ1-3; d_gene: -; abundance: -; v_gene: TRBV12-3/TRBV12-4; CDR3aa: CASSFVKGTGNTIYF; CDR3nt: TGTGCCAGCAGTTTCGTCAAAGGGACTGGAAACACCATATATTTT
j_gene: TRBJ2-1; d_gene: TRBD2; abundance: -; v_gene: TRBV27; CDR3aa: CASSSPLATISYNEQFF; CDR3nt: TGTGCCAGCAGTTCCCCACTAGCGACCATCTCCTACAATGAGCAGTTCTTC
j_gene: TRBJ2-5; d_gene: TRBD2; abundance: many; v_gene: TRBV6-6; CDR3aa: CASRFGVAGGQETQYF; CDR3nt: TGTGCCAGCAGATTCGGGGTAGCGGGGGGACAAGAGACCCAGTACTTC
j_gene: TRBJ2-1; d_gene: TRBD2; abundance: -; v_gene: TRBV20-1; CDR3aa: CSARDLLAGGPSNEQFF; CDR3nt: TGCAGTGCTAGAGATCTCCTAGCGGGAGGGCCTTCCAATGAGCAGTTCTTC
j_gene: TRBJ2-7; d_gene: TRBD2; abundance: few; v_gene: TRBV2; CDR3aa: CASIGGNYEQYF; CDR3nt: TGTGCCAGCATCGGGGGGAACTACGAGCAGTACTTC
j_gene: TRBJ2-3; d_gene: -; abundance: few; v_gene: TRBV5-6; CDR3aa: CASGPSWSADTQYF; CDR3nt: TGTGCCAGCGGACCTAGCTGGTCGGCAGATACGCAGTATTTT
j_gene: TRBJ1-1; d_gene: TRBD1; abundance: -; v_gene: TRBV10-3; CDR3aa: CAIGSGGRGTEAFF; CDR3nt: TGTGCCATCGGGTCAGGGGGCCGGGGAACTGAAGCTTTCTTT
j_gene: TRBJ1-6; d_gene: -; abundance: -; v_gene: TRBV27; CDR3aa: CASTPGASGELNSPLHF; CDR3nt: TGTGCCAGCACCCCGGGCGCATCCGGGGAACTAAATTCACCCCTCCACTTT
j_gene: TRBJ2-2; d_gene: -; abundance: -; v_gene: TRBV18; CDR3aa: CASSGRQTGELFF; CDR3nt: TGTGCCAGCTCAGGTCGACAGACCGGGGAGCTGTTTTTT
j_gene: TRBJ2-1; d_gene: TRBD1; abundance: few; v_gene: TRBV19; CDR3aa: CASSYAGGSYNEQFF; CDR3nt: TGTGCCAGTAGTTACGCAGGGGGATCCTACAATGAGCAGTTCTTC
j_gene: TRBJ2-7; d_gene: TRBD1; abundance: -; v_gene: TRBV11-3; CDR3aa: CASSSGVDRGHQYF; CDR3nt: TGTGCCAGCAGCTCGGGCGTCGACAGGGGCCACCAGTACTTC
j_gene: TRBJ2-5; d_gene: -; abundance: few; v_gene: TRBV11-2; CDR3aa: CASSQRLDQRTSQETQYF; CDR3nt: TGTGCCAGCAGCCAACGGTTAGACCAGCGGACATCCCAAGAGACCCAGTACTTC
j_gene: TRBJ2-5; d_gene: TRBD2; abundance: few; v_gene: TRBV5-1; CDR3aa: CASSLGAAGVWSETQYF; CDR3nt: TGCGCCAGCAGCTTGGGAGCGGCGGGAGTATGGTCGGAGACCCAGTACTTC
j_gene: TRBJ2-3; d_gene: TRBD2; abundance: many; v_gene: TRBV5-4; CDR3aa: CASSQGLAGTDTQYF; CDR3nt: TGTGCCAGCAGCCAAGGACTAGCGGGGACAGATACGCAGTATTTT
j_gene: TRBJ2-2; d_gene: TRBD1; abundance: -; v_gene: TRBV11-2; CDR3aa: CASSLRGFGELFF; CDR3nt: TGTGCCAGCAGCCTCAGGGGGTTCGGGGAGCTGTTTTTT
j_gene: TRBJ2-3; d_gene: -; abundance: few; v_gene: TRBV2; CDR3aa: CASKVGTSPDTQYF; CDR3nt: TGTGCCAGCAAGGTTGGGACTTCCCCAGATACGCAGTATTTT
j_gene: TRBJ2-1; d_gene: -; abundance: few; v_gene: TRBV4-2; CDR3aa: CASSQEGGGHREQFF; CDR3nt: TGTGCCAGCAGCCAAGAAGGCGGGGGCCACCGAGAGCAGTTCTTC